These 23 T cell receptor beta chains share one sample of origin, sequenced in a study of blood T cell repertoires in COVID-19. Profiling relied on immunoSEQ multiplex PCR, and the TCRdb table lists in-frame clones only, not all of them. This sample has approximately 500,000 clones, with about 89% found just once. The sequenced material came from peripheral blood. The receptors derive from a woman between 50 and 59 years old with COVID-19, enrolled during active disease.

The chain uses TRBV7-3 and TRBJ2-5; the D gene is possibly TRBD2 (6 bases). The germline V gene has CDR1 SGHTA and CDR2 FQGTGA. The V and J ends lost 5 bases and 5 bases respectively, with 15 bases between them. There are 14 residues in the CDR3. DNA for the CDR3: TGTGCCAGCAGCCCCCACGGGAGAAGTGAGACCCAGTACTTC. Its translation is CASSPHGRSETQYF.

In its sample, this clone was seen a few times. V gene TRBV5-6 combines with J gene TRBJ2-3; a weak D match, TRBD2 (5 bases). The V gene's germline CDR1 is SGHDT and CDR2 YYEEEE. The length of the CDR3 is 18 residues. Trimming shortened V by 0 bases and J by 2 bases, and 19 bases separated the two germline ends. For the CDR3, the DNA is TGTGCCAGCAGCTTGGTTTTTCGGTACGGGGTCGACACAGATACGCAGTATTTT. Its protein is CASSLVFRYGVDTDTQYF.

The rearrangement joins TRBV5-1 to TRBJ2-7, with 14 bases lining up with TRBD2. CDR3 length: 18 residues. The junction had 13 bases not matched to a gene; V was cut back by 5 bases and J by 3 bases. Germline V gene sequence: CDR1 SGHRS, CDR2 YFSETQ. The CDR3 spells CASSGGLAGGLVDYEQYF. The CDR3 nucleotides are TGCGCCAGCAGTGGTGGACTAGCGGGGGGCCTCGTGGACTACGAGCAGTACTTC.

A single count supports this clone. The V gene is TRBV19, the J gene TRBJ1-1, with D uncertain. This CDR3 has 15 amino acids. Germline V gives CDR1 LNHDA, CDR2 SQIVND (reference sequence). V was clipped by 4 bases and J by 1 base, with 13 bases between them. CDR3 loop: CASSRSLTSNTEAFF. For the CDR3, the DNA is TGTGCCAGTAGTAGGTCCTTAACATCGAACACTGAAGCTTTCTTT.

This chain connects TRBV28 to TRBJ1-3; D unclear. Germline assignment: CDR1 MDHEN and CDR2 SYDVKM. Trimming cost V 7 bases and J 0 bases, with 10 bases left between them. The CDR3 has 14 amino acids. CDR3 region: CASTYGSSGNTIYF. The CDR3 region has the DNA TGTGCCAGCACCTACGGGAGCTCTGGAAACACCATATATTTT.

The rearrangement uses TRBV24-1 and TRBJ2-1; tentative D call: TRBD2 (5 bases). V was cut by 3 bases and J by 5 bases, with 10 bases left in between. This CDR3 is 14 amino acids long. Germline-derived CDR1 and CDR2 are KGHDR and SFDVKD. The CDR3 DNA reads TGTGCCACCAGTGATCCGATACTAGACAATGAGCAGTTCTTC. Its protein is CATSDPILDNEQFF.

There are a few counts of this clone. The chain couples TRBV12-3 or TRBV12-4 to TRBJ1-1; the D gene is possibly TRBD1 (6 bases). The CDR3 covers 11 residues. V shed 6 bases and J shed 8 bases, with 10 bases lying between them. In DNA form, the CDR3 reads TGTGCCAGCAGCCAGGACAGCGAAGCTTTCTTT. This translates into CASSQDSEAFF.

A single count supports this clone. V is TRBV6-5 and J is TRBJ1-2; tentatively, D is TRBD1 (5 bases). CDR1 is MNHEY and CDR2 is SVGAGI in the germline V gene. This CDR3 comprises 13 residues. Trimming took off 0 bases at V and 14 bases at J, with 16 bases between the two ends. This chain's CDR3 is CASSYSGRAGLTF. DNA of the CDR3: TGTGCCAGCAGTTACTCGGGGAGGGCAGGGTTAACCTTC.

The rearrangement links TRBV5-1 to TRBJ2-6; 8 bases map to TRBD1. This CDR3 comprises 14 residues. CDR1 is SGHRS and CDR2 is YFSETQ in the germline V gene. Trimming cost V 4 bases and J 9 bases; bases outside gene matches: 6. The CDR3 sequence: CASSIGQGNNVLTF. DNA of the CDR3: TGCGCCAGCAGCATCGGACAGGGAAACAACGTCCTGACTTTC. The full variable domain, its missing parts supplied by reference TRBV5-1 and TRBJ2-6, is KAGVTQTPRYLIKTRGQQVTLSCSPISGHRSVSWYQQTPGQGLQFLFEYFSETQRNKGNFPGRFSGRQFSNSRSEMNVSTLELGDSALYLCASSIGQGNNVLTFGAGSRLTVL.

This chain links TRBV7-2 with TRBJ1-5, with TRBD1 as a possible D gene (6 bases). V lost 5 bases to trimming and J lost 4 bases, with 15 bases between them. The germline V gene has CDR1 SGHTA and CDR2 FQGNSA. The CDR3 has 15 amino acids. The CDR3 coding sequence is TGTGCCAGCAGCGCCTACAGGGATCGGAATCAGCCCCAGCATTTT. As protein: CASSAYRDRNQPQHF.

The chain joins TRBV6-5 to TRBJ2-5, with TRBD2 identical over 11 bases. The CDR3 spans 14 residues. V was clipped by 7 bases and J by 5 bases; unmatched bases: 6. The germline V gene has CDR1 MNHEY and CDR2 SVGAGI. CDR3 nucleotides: TGTGCCAGCATCTATAGCGGGGGGGTTGAGACCCAGTACTTC. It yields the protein CASIYSGGVETQYF.

The CDR3 DNA is TGCAGCGTTCCTCTCGGGGGGGTTGGGGCCAACGTCCTGACTTTC. It specifies CSVPLGGVGANVLTF. The gene calls are TRBV29-1 and TRBJ2-6, with 8 nucleotides matching TRBD2. V lost 5 bases, J lost 3 bases, and 6 bases stayed unmatched. The CDR3 totals 15 residues. In germline, CDR1 is SQVTM, CDR2 ANQGSEA.

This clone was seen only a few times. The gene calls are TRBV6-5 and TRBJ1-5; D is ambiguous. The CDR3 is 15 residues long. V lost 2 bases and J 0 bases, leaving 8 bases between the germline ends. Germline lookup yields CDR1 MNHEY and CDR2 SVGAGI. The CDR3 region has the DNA TGTGCCAGCAGTTACAGTTTCTATAGCAATCAGCCCCAGCATTTT. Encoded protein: CASSYSFYSNQPQHF.

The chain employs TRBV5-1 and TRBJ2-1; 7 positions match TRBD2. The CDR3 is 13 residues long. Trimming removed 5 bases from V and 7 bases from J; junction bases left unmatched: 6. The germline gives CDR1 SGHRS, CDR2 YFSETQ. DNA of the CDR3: TGCGCCAGCAGGGAAACTAGCGTGAATGAGCAGTTCTTC. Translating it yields CASRETSVNEQFF.

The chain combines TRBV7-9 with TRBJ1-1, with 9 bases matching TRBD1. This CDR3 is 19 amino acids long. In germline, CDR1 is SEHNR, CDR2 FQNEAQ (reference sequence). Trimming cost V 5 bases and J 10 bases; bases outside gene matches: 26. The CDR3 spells CASSPREREDRGVRIRAFF. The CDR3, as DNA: TGTGCCAGCAGCCCGAGGGAAAGGGAGGACAGGGGTGTAAGGATTCGAGCTTTCTTT.

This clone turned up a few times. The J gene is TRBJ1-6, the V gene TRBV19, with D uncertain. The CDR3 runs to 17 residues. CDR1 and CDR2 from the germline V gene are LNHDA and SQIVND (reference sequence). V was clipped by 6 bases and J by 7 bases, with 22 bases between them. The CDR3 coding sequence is TGTGCCAGTAGCCTTACTCCGACCCCGGCGGGCAATTCACCCCTCCACTTT. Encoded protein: CASSLTPTPAGNSPLHF.

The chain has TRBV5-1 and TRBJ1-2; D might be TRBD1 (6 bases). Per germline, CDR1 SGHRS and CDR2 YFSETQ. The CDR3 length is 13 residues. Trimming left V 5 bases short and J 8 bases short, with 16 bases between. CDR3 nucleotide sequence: TGCGCCAGCAGGTTACAGGGAATGAGAGGCTACACCTTC. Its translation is CASRLQGMRGYTF.

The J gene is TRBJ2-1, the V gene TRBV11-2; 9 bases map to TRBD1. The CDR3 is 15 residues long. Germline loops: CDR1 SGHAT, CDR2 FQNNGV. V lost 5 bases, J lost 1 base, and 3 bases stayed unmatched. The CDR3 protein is CASSPGTGSYNEQFF. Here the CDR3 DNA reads TGTGCCAGCAGCCCAGGGACAGGGTCCTACAATGAGCAGTTCTTC.

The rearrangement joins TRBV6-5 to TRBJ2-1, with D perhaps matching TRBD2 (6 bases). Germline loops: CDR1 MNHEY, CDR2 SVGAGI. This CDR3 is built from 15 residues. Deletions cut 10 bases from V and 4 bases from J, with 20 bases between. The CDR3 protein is CATTPFGGAYNEQFF. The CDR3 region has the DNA TGTGCCACAACACCCTTCGGGGGAGCGTACAATGAGCAGTTCTTC.

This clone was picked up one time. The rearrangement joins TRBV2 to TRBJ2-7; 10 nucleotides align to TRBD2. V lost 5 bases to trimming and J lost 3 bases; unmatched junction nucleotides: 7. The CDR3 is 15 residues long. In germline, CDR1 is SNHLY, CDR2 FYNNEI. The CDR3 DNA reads TGTGCCAGCAGTCTTACTAGCGGGGACTTCTACGAGCAGTACTTC. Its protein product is CASSLTSGDFYEQYF.

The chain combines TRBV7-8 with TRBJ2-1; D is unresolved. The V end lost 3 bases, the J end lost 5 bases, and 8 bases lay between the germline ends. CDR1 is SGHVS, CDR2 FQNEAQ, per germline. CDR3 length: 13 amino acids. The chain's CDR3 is CASSFRRNNEQFF. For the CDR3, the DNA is TGTGCCAGCAGCTTCCGCAGAAACAATGAGCAGTTCTTC.

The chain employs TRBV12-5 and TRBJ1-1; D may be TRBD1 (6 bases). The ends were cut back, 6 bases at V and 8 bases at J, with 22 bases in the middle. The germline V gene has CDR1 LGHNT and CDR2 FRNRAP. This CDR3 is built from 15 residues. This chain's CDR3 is CASGLTLTGTQEAFF. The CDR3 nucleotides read TGTGCTAGTGGCCTTACCCTAACAGGGACCCAAGAAGCTTTCTTT.

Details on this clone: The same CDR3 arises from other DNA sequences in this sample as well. The CDR3 reads CASTPGGVYGYTF. In nucleotides, the CDR3 is TGTGCCAGCACCCCTGGAGGGGTCTATGGCTACACCTTC. The chain couples TRBV12-3 or TRBV12-4 to TRBJ1-2, with D perhaps matching TRBD1 (5 bases). The CDR3 is 13 amino acids. The ends were cut back, 7 bases at V and 4 bases at J, with 13 bases in the middle.